This T cell receptor (beta chain) is drawn from a study of OX40 agonist ivuxolimab in advanced cancers. Concerning the study at large: The costimulatory receptor OX40 (CD134) was targeted by ivuxolimab, a fully human IgG2 agonistic monoclonal antibody. A male proportion of roughly 80% and a mean age of around 60 years, ranging from roughly 23 to 79, were recorded for the dose-escalation cohort. The monotherapy dose-escalation portion (N of about 52 patients) of the phase I ivuxolimab trial is reported in the paper. Peripheral TCRbeta sequencing was intended to test whether TCR sequence diversity was altered and clonal T-cell expansion was caused by ivuxolimab. Intravenous ivuxolimab was administered to patients every 2 weeks at six dose levels: 0.01, 0.1, 0.3, 1.5, 3 and 10 mg/kg. Partial responses were achieved by three dose-escalation patients, of whom one had hepatocellular carcinoma and two had cutaneous melanoma. Of the 50 or so patients in dose escalation, about 20 had hepatocellular carcinoma, approximately 15 had melanoma, 9 had renal cell carcinoma and 9 had head and neck cancer. Patients were allowed to have had prior anti-PD-1, anti-PD-L1 or anti-CTLA-4 therapy, and 40% of the dose-escalation patients had been treated with checkpoint inhibitors.

To sequence the TCRbeta CDR3 region, genomic DNA was isolated from the sorted cells. TCRbeta CDR3 regions were sequenced using the immunoSEQ Assay. TCRdb provides this immuneACCESS table in a form limited to in-frame rearrangements. Some clones are lacking; in checked studies, under half of them reflect an unresolved V gene, and why the rest are absent is not known. The sample table lists tens of thousands of clones, about 85% of them with a count of one. Of the sample, 0.8% to 1% falls within the top ten clones. The trial excluded patients who had a history of autoimmune disease or were on systemic immunosuppression. In every dose cohort, peripheral blood was drawn for TCR sequencing at baseline, cycle 4 day 1, and cycle 7 day 1. Samples came from an open-label, multicenter, first-in-human phase I dose-escalation trial of ivuxolimab. Adults with locally advanced or metastatic melanoma, renal cell carcinoma, hepatocellular carcinoma or head and neck squamous cell carcinoma were enrolled in the trial. CD4+ and CD8+ T cells were sorted separately from peripheral blood before TCR sequencing.

CDR1 is given as MNHNS and CDR2 as SASEGT, both from the germline V gene. V gives up 8 bases and J gives up 3 bases, and the segment between their germline ends measures 10 bases. From the cysteine through the phenylalanine, the CDR3 covers 12 amino acids. Kept here is only the CDR3 DNA, which spans 36 bases and is read in frame from base 1. The full study reports these points: After ivuxolimab, CD8+ T cells had more expanded clones than CD4+ T cells on average. Which antigens the clonally expanded peripheral T cells were specific for was not determined. Low levels of normalized T-cell clonal expansion were also seen in some patients who did not respond. In partial responders in the 0.1-3.0 mg/kg groups, normalized peripheral clonal expansion was found to be among the lowest, especially among CD8+ T cells. Clonal expansion of both CD4+ and CD8+ blood T cells was observed from baseline to week 6 at doses 0.1 to 3.0 mg/kg.

Details on this clone: Its antigen remains undetermined. Base qualities are not recorded, but no much larger clone differs from it by a single base.

Here the chain combines TRBV6-1 and TRBJ1-2, with an unclear D gene assignment. The sequence was obtained from an adult with an advanced solid tumor such as melanoma, head and neck, liver or kidney cancer. This specimen consisted of CD4+ or CD8+ T cells sorted from blood, obtained in a trial of the OX40 agonist ivuxolimab. The DNA sequence follows: TGTGCCAGCGAATCGGTAGACTATGGCTACACCTTC. The encoded protein is CASESVDYGYTF.